The sequence of this T cell receptor (beta chain) was determined in a study of beta chain features in type 1 diabetes. Investigators reverse transcribed all isolated RNA, so they sequenced expressed TCRB transcripts. Profiled with immunoSEQ multiplex PCR; TCRdb holds only in-frame clones, not every one. Of more than 150,000 clones listed, around an eighth are singletons. In this sample, this clone turned up a few times. Germline CDR1 and CDR2: MNHEY and SVGAGI. V dropped 5 bases and J dropped 6; count of bases not matched to a gene: 3. This CDR3 spans 12 amino acids. The receptor's source is a woman between 18 and 29 years old in good health. The chain has TRBV6-5 and TRBJ1-1, with TRBD1 matching 7 bases. Sequencing used central memory CD4+ T cells from blood. The CDR3 spells CASSRGPAEAFF. CDR3 sequence (DNA): TGTGCCAGCAGTAGGGGGCCGGCTGAAGCTTTCTTT.